The 27 T cell receptor beta chains presented below share a single source sample, sequenced in a study of blood T cell repertoires in COVID-19. Repertoires were generated with immunoSEQ multiplex PCR, while TCRdb's copy carries only in-frame clones and drops some. The sample has about 300,000 clones, roughly nine tenths seen once. The sample comprised peripheral blood. The origin of the receptors is a woman aged 25-40 years with COVID-19, enrolled during active disease.

This clone has a single count. The chain carries TRBV11-1 and TRBJ2-1, with D possibly TRBD2 on 5 matching bases. The germline gives CDR1 SGHAT, CDR2 FQDESV (reference sequence). The CDR3 has 14 amino acids. Between the trimmed V and J ends, which lost 0 bases and 4 bases, there was a span of 7 bases. The CDR3 bases are TGTGCCAGCAGCTTAGCGAGGGTATACAATGAGCAGTTCTTC. The encoded protein is CASSLARVYNEQFF.

The table lists this clone with a count of one. CDR3 amino acids: CASSLEYEQYF. CDR3 DNA sequence: TGTGCCAGCAGTTTAGAGTACGAGCAGTACTTC. The chain couples TRBV28 to TRBJ2-7; D ambiguous. Germline V gene lookup returns CDR1 MDHEN and CDR2 SYDVKM. The V gene lost 2 bases and the J gene lost 4 bases, with 3 bases spanning the gap. The CDR3 loop spans 11 amino acids.

This chain connects TRBV7-2 to TRBJ1-3; 7 bases fit TRBD1. This CDR3 is built from 14 residues. V lost 5 bases, J lost 6 bases, and 7 bases stayed unmatched. CDR1 and CDR2 from the germline V gene are SGHTA and FQGNSA. CDR3 nucleotide sequence: TGTGCCAGCAGCCCGTCCGGGACAGAAAACACCATATATTTT. This translates into CASSPSGTENTIYF.

The CDR3 DNA reads TGTGCCAGCTCGCCCGACAGGGAGTACGGCTACACCTTC. Translating gives CASSPDREYGYTF. The chain is built from TRBV18 and TRBJ1-2, with 7 bases identical to TRBD1. Germline values: CDR1 KGHSH, CDR2 LQKENI. After removal of 6 bases from V and 8 bases from J, the junction contained 9 bases not matched to a gene. This CDR3 is 13 amino acids long.

The gene calls are TRBV7-8 and TRBJ2-5; perhaps TRBD2 as D (6 bases). Trimming took off 0 bases at V and 4 bases at J, with 9 bases between the two ends. This CDR3 comprises 14 residues. Germline CDR1 and CDR2: SGHVS and FQNEAQ. CDR3 in DNA: TGTGCCAGCAGCTTAGCGCCCGGGAGAGAGACCCAGTACTTC. It is translated as CASSLAPGRETQYF.

The chain has TRBV30 and TRBJ2-5, with 8 bases aligning to TRBD2. This CDR3 has 13 amino acids. Germline CDR1 and CDR2: GTSNPN and SVGIG (reference sequence). Losses at the gene ends were 5 bases for V and 1 base for J; bases not matched to a gene: 3. CDR3 loop: CAWSGGPQETQYF. The CDR3 DNA is TGTGCCTGGTCGGGGGGGCCCCAAGAGACCCAGTACTTC.

The J gene is TRBJ1-1, the V gene TRBV5-1; TRBD1 agrees at 8 bases. Germline V gene sequence: CDR1 SGHRS, CDR2 YFSETQ. With 0 bases clipped from V and 4 bases from J, the junction kept 11 bases outside the gene matches. The CDR3 is 17 residues long. Here the CDR3 reads CASSLEGQGGVGTEAFF. In DNA form, the CDR3 reads TGCGCCAGCAGCTTGGAAGGACAGGGAGGCGTCGGCACTGAAGCTTTCTTT. The full variable domain, its missing parts supplied by reference TRBV5-1 and TRBJ1-1, is KAGVTQTPRYLIKTRGQQVTLSCSPISGHRSVSWYQQTPGQGLQFLFEYFSETQRNKGNFPGRFSGRQFSNSRSEMNVSTLELGDSALYLCASSLEGQGGVGTEAFFGQGTRLTVV.

The J gene is TRBJ2-1, the V gene TRBV6-6, with 10 positions matching TRBD2. There are 15 residues in the CDR3. The germline V gene has CDR1 MNHNY and CDR2 SVGAGI (reference sequence). V lost 6 bases, J lost 7 bases, and 9 bases stayed unmatched. The CDR3 protein is CASRLGLASKNEQFF. The CDR3 region has the DNA TGTGCCAGCAGGCTGGGACTAGCGAGTAAGAATGAGCAGTTCTTC.

V usage is TRBV21-1 and J usage is TRBJ1-1. TRBV21-1 is a recognized pseudogene. The CDR3 length is 9 residues. The CDR3 region is CFGGTEAFF. The CDR3 DNA reads TGTTTCGGGGGCACTGAAGCTTTCTTT.

This chain joins TRBV6-1 and TRBJ1-3, with 7 bases that match TRBD1. With 4 bases clipped from V and 3 bases from J, the junction kept 9 bases outside the gene matches. The CDR3 loop spans 16 amino acids. Germline lookup yields CDR1 MNHNS and CDR2 SASEGT. CDR3 loop: CASSALTGTLGNTIYF. The CDR3, as DNA: TGTGCCAGCAGTGCCCTGACAGGGACTCTTGGAAACACCATATATTTT.

The chain uses TRBV28 and TRBJ2-2; 9 positions agree with TRBD1. V lost 7 bases, J lost 6 bases, and 9 bases stayed unmatched. Germline CDR1 is MDHEN and CDR2 is SYDVKM. The CDR3 contains 15 residues. As DNA, the CDR3 is TGTGCCAGCACCCCGGGACAGGGTTTTCCCGGGGAGCTGTTTTTT. It translates to CASTPGQGFPGELFF.

This clone was seen only once. V usage is TRBV3-1 (or the pseudogene TRBV3-2) and J usage is TRBJ2-2; 7 bases agree with TRBD1. Germline CDR1 reads LGHDT; CDR2 reads YNNKEL (reference sequence). CDR3 length: 17 residues. With V trimmed by 0 bases and J by 4 bases, 8 bases remained unmatched. The CDR3 sequence is CASSQETWTGFTGELFF. The CDR3 nucleotides are TGTGCCAGCAGCCAAGAGACCTGGACAGGATTCACCGGGGAGCTGTTTTTT.

This clone occurred many times. V usage is TRBV2 and J usage is TRBJ2-7, with D possibly being TRBD2 (5 bases). The CDR3 consists of 13 residues. From germline, CDR1 is SNHLY and CDR2 FYNNEI. V was trimmed by 2 bases and J by 7 bases, leaving 12 bases between them. In nucleotides, the CDR3 is TGTGCCAGCAGTGAAAGGCCCCGGGGAGAGCAGTACTTC. It codes for CASSERPRGEQYF. Together with reference TRBV2 and TRBJ2-7, the CDR3 gives the full variable domain: EPEVTQTPSHQVTQMGQEVILRCVPISNHLYFYWYRQILGQKVEFLVSFYNNEISEKSEIFDDQFSVERPDGSNFTLKIRSTKLEDSAMYFCASSERPRGEQYFGPGTRLTVT.

The chain couples TRBV11-2 to TRBJ1-4, with no clear D. The V and J ends lost 1 base and 7 bases respectively, with 7 bases between them. Germline lookup yields CDR1 SGHAT and CDR2 FQNNGV. The CDR3 consists of 13 residues. In DNA, the CDR3 is TGTGCCAGCAGCTTAGGCGTGAGTGAAAAACTGTTTTTT. Translated: CASSLGVSEKLFF.

This chain connects TRBV19 to TRBJ1-5, with 8 bases identical to TRBD1. Trimming took 3 bases from V and 4 from J; bases not matched to a gene: 5. The CDR3 sequence is 15 residues long. Germline-derived CDR1 and CDR2 are LNHDA and SQIVND (reference sequence). DNA for the CDR3: TGTGCCAGTAGTATGGACAGGGTATCTAATCAGCCCCAGCATTTT. Amino acids: CASSMDRVSNQPQHF.

The chain recombines TRBV5-1 with TRBJ1-4; 8 bases match TRBD1. The CDR3 is 16 amino acids. V shed 4 bases, J shed 8 bases, and the junction held 13 bases outside the gene matches. From germline, CDR1 is SGHRS and CDR2 YFSETQ. The CDR3 DNA follows: TGCGCCAGCAGCCTATCCGGACAGGGCGAAAACGAAAAACTGTTTTTT. It yields the protein CASSLSGQGENEKLFF.

CDR3 coding DNA: TGCGCCAGCAGCTTGTTTCAGGCTAACACCGGGGAGCTGTTTTTT. This gives the protein CASSLFQANTGELFF. The V gene is TRBV5-1, the J gene TRBJ2-2; D not certain. V was trimmed by 1 base and J by 2 bases, leaving 9 bases between them. Germline V gene lookup returns CDR1 SGHRS and CDR2 YFSETQ. The CDR3 consists of 15 residues.

V is TRBV7-9 and J is TRBJ1-6, with D tentatively TRBD1 (5 bases). V lost 1 base to trimming and J lost 7 bases, with 11 bases between them. Per germline, CDR1 SEHNR and CDR2 FQNEAQ (reference sequence). The CDR3 extends over 15 amino acids. CDR3 sequence (DNA): TGTGCCAGCAGCTTAGACTTGGGGCCAAATTCACCCCTCCACTTT. Its translation: CASSLDLGPNSPLHF. The whole variable domain, remainder taken from reference TRBV7-9 and TRBJ1-6, is DTGVSQNPRHKITKRGQNVTFRCDPISEHNRLYWYRQTLGQGPEFLTYFQNEAQLEKSRLLSDRFSAERPKGSFSTLEIQRTEQGDSAMYLCASSLDLGPNSPLHFGNGTRLTVT.

The V and J genes are TRBV11-2 and TRBJ1-1, with a possible D match to TRBD1 (5 bases). CDR1 SGHAT and CDR2 FQNNGV come from the germline V gene. This CDR3 is built from 17 residues. V was clipped by 1 base and J by 5 bases, with 20 bases between them. CDR3 amino acids: CASSLGDFGRQFTEAFF. DNA of the CDR3: TGTGCCAGCAGCTTAGGGGACTTCGGGCGGCAGTTTACTGAAGCTTTCTTT.

The V call is TRBV18, the J call TRBJ2-7, with 12 bases identical to TRBD1. The length of the CDR3 is 16 residues. The trim removed 0 bases at V and 4 bases at J, leaving 4 bases unmatched. The germline CDR1 and CDR2 sequences are KGHSH and LQKENI. The CDR3 bases are TGTGCCAGCTCACCACCGGGGGGACAGGGGGCGTACGAGCAGTACTTC. Residues: CASSPPGGQGAYEQYF. Variable domain in full (rest from reference TRBV18 and TRBJ2-7): NAGVMQNPRHLVRRRGQEARLRCSPMKGHSHVYWYRQLPEEGLKFMVYLQKENIIDESGMPKERFSAEFPKEGPSILRIQQVVRGDSAAYFCASSPPGGQGAYEQYFGPGTRLTVT.

The J gene is TRBJ2-1, the V gene TRBV27, with TRBD2 matching over 12 bases. Germline CDR1 is MNHEY and CDR2 is SMNVEV (reference sequence). Losses at the gene ends were 2 bases for V and 4 bases for J; bases not matched to a gene: 9. This CDR3 spans 18 amino acids. The CDR3 DNA reads as TGTGCCAGCAGTTTAACTAGCGGGAGGTTTTTAGTTTACAATGAGCAGTTCTTC. Amino acid sequence: CASSLTSGRFLVYNEQFF.

For the CDR3, the DNA is TGTGCCAGTAGTATAGCGTGGGAGAGGTACGAGCAGTACTTC. This codes for CASSIAWERYEQYF. The chain links TRBV19 to TRBJ2-7; weak D call: TRBD2 (5 bases). V lost 1 base, J lost 4 bases, and 11 bases lay in between. This CDR3 is 14 amino acids long. In germline, CDR1 is LNHDA, CDR2 SQIVND (reference sequence).

J is TRBJ2-2 and V is TRBV6-5; weak D call: TRBD1 (6 bases). V lost 10 bases, J lost 2 bases, and 14 bases lay in between. CDR1 MNHEY and CDR2 SVGAGI come from the germline V gene. There are 14 residues in the CDR3. DNA for the CDR3: TGTGCCACCAAAACAGGGATTAACACCGGGGAGCTGTTTTTT. This sequence encodes CATKTGINTGELFF.

This clone was recorded only once. This chain links TRBV10-1 with TRBJ2-1; 7 bases map to TRBD2. J lost 1 base, V lost 4 bases, and 4 bases had no gene match. CDR3 length equals 15 residues. The germline gives CDR1 WNHNN, CDR2 SYGVQD (reference sequence). The CDR3 sequence: CASSVQRGSYNEQFF. Written as DNA, the CDR3 is TGCGCCAGCAGTGTCCAGCGGGGTTCCTACAATGAGCAGTTCTTC.

The V and J genes are TRBV29-1 and TRBJ2-3, with D maybe TRBD2 (7 bases). The CDR3 is made up of 13 amino acids. Per germline, CDR1 SQVTM and CDR2 ANQGSEA. V was cut by 6 bases and J by 7 bases, with 17 bases left in between. CDR3 sequence: CSVTLGGENTQYF. As DNA, the CDR3 is TGCAGCGTGACCCTAGGGGGGGAGAATACGCAGTATTTT.

The chain employs TRBV7-8 and TRBJ2-6, with TRBD1 matching over 7 bases. CDR3 length equals 14 residues. Germline CDR1 reads SGHVS; CDR2 reads FQNEAQ. The J segment lost 8 bases and the V segment lost 4 bases, leaving 5 bases of the junction unmatched. Here the CDR3 reads CASSSGQPPNVLTF. DNA of the CDR3: TGTGCCAGCAGCTCGGGACAGCCACCCAACGTCCTGACTTTC.

This clone has a handful of counts. J is TRBJ1-1 and V is TRBV6-4; 8 bases agree with TRBD1. The germline gives CDR1 MRHNA, CDR2 SNTAGT. The V and J ends lost 5 bases and 3 bases, in that order; junction bases with no gene match: 5. This CDR3 has 14 amino acids. The CDR3 reads CASSKDREYTEAFF. CDR3 sequence (DNA): TGTGCCAGCAGTAAGGACAGGGAGTACACTGAAGCTTTCTTT.